This is a list of T cell receptor beta chains from one sample in a study of T cells in Graves' hyperthyroidism and ophthalmopathy. TCRdb re-called the multiplex PCR reads with MiXCR, one entry per CDR3 protein. The sample carries roughly 520,000 distinct CDR3 sequences, approximately 25% recorded once. Sequenced: blood. Source of these receptors: a woman aged 30 to 39 with Graves' ophthalmopathy. Both conserved end residues are part of each CDR3. A D gene is named only where the DNA matches it firmly. Clone size is given for some rows only: seen once, a few or many times, or a class if the clone is expanded.

clone_size | j_call | v_call | d_call | cdr3_aa | cdr3_nt
many | TRBJ2-5 | TRBV15 | NA | CATSRPDSGETQYF | TGTGCCACCAGCAGACCAGACAGTGGGGAGACCCAGTACTTC
NA | TRBJ2-2 | TRBV20-1 | TRBD1 | CSAQGQGDTGELFF | TGCAGTGCCCAAGGACAGGGGGACACCGGGGAGCTGTTTTTT
many | TRBJ2-7 | TRBV11-1 | NA | CASSSDGPYEQYF | TGTGCCAGCAGCTCGGACGGACCCTACGAGCAGTACTTC
many | TRBJ1-1 | TRBV6-4 | NA | CASMPPPQNGGRNTEAFF | TGTGCCAGCATGCCACCCCCTCAAAACGGGGGGCGGAATACTGAAGCTTTCTTT
many | TRBJ1-2 | TRBV28 | TRBD1 | CASSLRDRGYYGYTF | TGTGCCAGCAGCCTCCGGGACAGGGGGTACTATGGCTACACCTTC
many | TRBJ1-1 | TRBV12-3/TRBV12-4 | NA | CASMGGTEAFF | TGTGCCAGCATGGGCGGGACTGAAGCTTTCTTT
many | TRBJ2-7 | TRBV6-1 | NA | CASSEREAYEQYF | TGTGCCAGCAGTGAAAGGGAGGCCTACGAGCAGTACTTC
NA | TRBJ1-5 | TRBV12-3/TRBV12-4 | NA | CASSPRTDEPQHF | TGTGCCAGCAGCCCGCGGACCGATGAGCCCCAGCATTTT
many | TRBJ1-1 | TRBV20-1 | TRBD1 | CSARPGQRGTEAFF | TGCAGTGCTAGGCCGGGACAGCGCGGCACTGAAGCTTTCTTT
NA | TRBJ1-1 | TRBV7-9 | NA | CASSTRGAGEAFF | TGTGCCAGCAGCACCAGGGGCGCGGGTGAAGCTTTCTTT
many | TRBJ1-6 | TRBV7-2 | NA | CASSFGEVGSPLHF | TGTGCCAGCAGCTTTGGGGAGGTGGGTTCACCCCTCCACTTT
NA | TRBJ2-3 | TRBV6-5 | NA | CASRYASTDTQYF | TGTGCCAGCAGGTACGCTAGCACAGATACGCAGTATTTT
many | TRBJ2-7 | TRBV7-2 | TRBD2 | CASNPGGGYEQYF | TGTGCCAGCAACCCGGGGGGGGGCTACGAGCAGTACTTC
many | TRBJ1-3 | TRBV20-1 | NA | CSARGYEAISGNTIYF | TGCAGTGCTAGAGGGTATGAGGCCATCTCTGGAAACACCATATATTTT
NA | TRBJ1-1 | TRBV4-1 | TRBD1 | CASSQTLGQGYGAFF | TGCGCCAGCAGCCAGACGCTGGGACAGGGGTACGGGGCTTTCTTT
NA | TRBJ2-5 | TRBV12-3/TRBV12-4 | NA | CASSPPPVGETQYF | TGTGCCAGCAGCCCTCCCCCGGTCGGAGAGACCCAGTACTTC
NA | TRBJ1-1 | TRBV7-9 | NA | CASSPTKPGRTEAFF | TGTGCCAGCAGCCCTACTAAACCAGGGAGGACTGAAGCTTTCTTT
few | TRBJ2-4 | TRBV3-1 | NA | CASSQEAAGGRSIQYF | TGTGCCAGCAGCCAAGAAGCTGCAGGAGGTCGTAGCATTCAGTACTTC
few | TRBJ2-3 | TRBV6-1 | TRBD1 | CASSEPGQVQYF | TGTGCCAGCAGTGAACCGGGACAGGTGCAGTATTTT
NA | TRBJ1-1 | TRBV6-5 | NA | CASSYVAGLNTEAFF | TGTGCCAGCAGTTACGTGGCGGGTTTGAACACTGAAGCTTTCTTT
many | TRBJ1-5 | TRBV28 | TRBD1 | CASSLTGDSNQPQHF | TGTGCCAGCAGTCTAACAGGGGATAGCAATCAGCCCCAGCATTTT
NA | TRBJ2-7 | TRBV15 | TRBD1 | CATSRDLTGSYEQYF | TGTGCCACCAGCAGAGATCTGACAGGGTCCTACGAGCAGTACTTC
many | TRBJ1-2 | TRBV19 | NA | CASSIVPGTPDSYGYTF | TGTGCCAGTAGTATCGTACCCGGGACACCGGACTCTTATGGCTACACCTTC
NA | TRBJ2-5 | TRBV6-5 | TRBD2 | CASSYSGGGLAEETQYF | TGTGCCAGCAGTTACTCAGGAGGGGGACTAGCGGAAGAGACCCAGTACTTC
NA | TRBJ2-5 | TRBV24-1 | TRBD2 | CATSDPSGGASETQYF | TGTGCCACCAGTGACCCCAGCGGGGGGGCCTCGGAGACCCAGTACTTC
many | TRBJ1-1 | TRBV19 | NA | CASSMGIWAEAFF | TGTGCCAGTAGTATGGGGATCTGGGCTGAAGCTTTCTTT
few | TRBJ1-6 | TRBV7-2 | NA | CASSSTPQSSPLHF | TGTGCCAGCAGCTCGACCCCGCAGAGCTCACCCCTCCACTTT
NA | TRBJ2-5 | TRBV4-1 | TRBD2 | CASSQLRRGGEETQYF | TGCGCCAGCAGCCAATTGCGACGGGGGGGTGAAGAGACCCAGTACTTC
many | TRBJ1-1 | TRBV27 | NA | CASSLEHYTEAFF | TGTGCCAGCAGTTTAGAACACTACACTGAAGCTTTCTTT
NA | TRBJ2-5 | TRBV15 | TRBD1 | CATSIPGQGQETQYF | TGTGCCACCAGCATCCCCGGACAGGGCCAAGAGACCCAGTACTTC
NA | TRBJ1-5 | TRBV9 | NA | CASSVSGGGNQPQHF | TGTGCCAGCAGCGTATCGGGGGGCGGGAATCAGCCCCAGCATTTT
many | TRBJ1-5 | TRBV6-5 | NA | CASRYDSNQPQHF | TGTGCCAGCAGATACGATAGCAATCAGCCCCAGCATTTT
NA | TRBJ1-1 | TRBV6-2/TRBV6-3 | TRBD1 | CASTLQGGRTEAFF | TGTGCCAGCACCTTGCAGGGGGGTAGAACTGAAGCTTTCTTT
NA | TRBJ1-2 | TRBV7-2 | TRBD1 | CASSFSGTGYGYTF | TGTGCCAGCAGCTTCTCCGGGACAGGGTATGGCTACACCTTC
many | TRBJ2-7 | TRBV12-3/TRBV12-4 | NA | CAVRLFYEQYF | TGTGCCGTTCGACTATTCTACGAGCAGTACTTC